This T cell receptor (beta chain) is drawn from a study of immune heterogeneity within non-small cell lung tumors. Study-wide background: Among the tumors, several were squamous cell carcinomas, approximately ten were non-squamous carcinomas and 1 was not otherwise specified. Regarding the study as a whole: The high-frequency T-cell receptor beta clonotypes mostly did not match up between individual patients.

The template consisted of bulk tumor genomic DNA, with roughly 0.6 ug used per sample. Surgeons took several biopsies per primary tumor, spaced far apart, during surgery. Undergoing curative surgery were patients whose non-small cell lung cancer was untreated and newly diagnosed. A total of around 14 patients with newly diagnosed non-small cell lung cancer, all of whom were undergoing surgery with curative intent, made up the donors. TCR beta CDR3 amplification used multiplex PCR with 32 V and 13 J primers. TCRdb re-called the multiplex PCR reads with MiXCR, one entry per CDR3 protein. The repertoire holds more than 3,500 distinct CDR3 sequences, with 24% as singletons. Germline assignment: CDR1 SGDLS and CDR2 YYNGEE. The CDR3 extends over 15 amino acids. The V and J ends lost 0 bases and 4 bases respectively, with 10 bases between them. By proportion, this clonotype is medium-sized. What it binds is not known.

This chain uses TRBV9 with TRBJ2-2; no reliable D call. Input material: lung tumor tissue. The sequence came from a middle-aged man with non-small cell lung cancer. CDR3 amino acids: CASSVGASSTGELFF. In DNA, the CDR3 is TGTGCCAGCAGCGTAGGGGCTTCGTCCACCGGGGAGCTGTTTTTT.